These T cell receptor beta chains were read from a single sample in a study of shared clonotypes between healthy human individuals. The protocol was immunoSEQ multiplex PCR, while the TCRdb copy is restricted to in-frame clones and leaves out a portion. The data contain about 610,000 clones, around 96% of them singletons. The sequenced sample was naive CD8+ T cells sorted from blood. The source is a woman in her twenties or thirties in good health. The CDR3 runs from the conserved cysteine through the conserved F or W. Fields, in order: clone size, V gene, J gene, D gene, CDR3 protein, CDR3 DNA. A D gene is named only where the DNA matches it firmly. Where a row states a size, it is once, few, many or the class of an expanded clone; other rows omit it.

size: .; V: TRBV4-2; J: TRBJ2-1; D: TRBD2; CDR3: CASSQDLTSGAPNNEQFF; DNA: TGTGCCAGCAGCCAAGATTTGACTAGCGGGGCCCCAAACAATGAGCAGTTCTTC
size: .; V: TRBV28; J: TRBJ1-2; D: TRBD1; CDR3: CASSSQGTLDYGYTF; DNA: TGTGCCAGCAGTTCACAGGGGACTCTCGACTATGGCTACACCTTC
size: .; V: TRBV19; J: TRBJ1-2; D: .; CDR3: CASSPDSNYGYTF; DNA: TGTGCCAGTAGTCCCGACAGTAACTATGGCTACACCTTC
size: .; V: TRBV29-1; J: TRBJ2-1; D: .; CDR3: CSVEGGTVYEQFF; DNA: TGCAGCGTTGAAGGCGGGACGGTCTATGAGCAGTTCTTC
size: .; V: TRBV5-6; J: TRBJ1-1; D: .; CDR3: CASSLAGWTQNTEAFF; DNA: TGTGCCAGCAGCTTAGCGGGGTGGACACAGAACACTGAAGCTTTCTTT
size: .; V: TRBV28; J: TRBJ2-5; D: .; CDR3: CASSLGRRQETQYF; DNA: TGTGCCAGCAGTTTAGGGCGGCGGCAAGAGACCCAGTACTTC
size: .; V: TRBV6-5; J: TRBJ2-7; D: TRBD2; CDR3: CASRTSGEYEQYF; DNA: TGTGCCAGCCGGACTAGCGGGGAGTACGAGCAGTACTTC
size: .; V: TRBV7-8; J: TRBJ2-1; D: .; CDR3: CASSEVTSVFNEQFF; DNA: TGTGCCAGCAGCGAAGTCACTAGTGTATTCAATGAGCAGTTCTTC
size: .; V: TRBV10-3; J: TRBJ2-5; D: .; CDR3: CAISGGGTQETQYF; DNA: TGTGCCATCAGTGGAGGGGGTACTCAAGAGACCCAGTACTTC
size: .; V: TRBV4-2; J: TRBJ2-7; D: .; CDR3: CASSQGGSISYEQYF; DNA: TGTGCCAGCAGCCAAGGGGGGAGCATCTCCTACGAGCAGTACTTC
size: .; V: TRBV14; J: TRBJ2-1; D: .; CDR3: CASTSRAGYNEQFF; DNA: TGTGCCAGCACCTCTCGGGCAGGGTACAATGAGCAGTTCTTC
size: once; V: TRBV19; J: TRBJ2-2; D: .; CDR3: CASTLGGSGELFF; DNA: TGTGCCAGTACTCTAGGGGGGAGCGGGGAGCTGTTTTTT
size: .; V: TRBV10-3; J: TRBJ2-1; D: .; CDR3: CAISEGDGSYNEQFF; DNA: TGTGCCATCAGTGAAGGCGACGGATCCTACAATGAGCAGTTCTTC
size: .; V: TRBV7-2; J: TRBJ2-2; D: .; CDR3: CASRRLGTSLIAGELFF; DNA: TGTGCCAGCAGACGCCTCGGGACCTCTTTAATCGCCGGGGAGCTGTTTTTT
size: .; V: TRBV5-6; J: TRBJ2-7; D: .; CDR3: CASSLGQGHEQYF; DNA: TGTGCCAGCAGCTTGGGGCAGGGCCACGAGCAGTACTTC
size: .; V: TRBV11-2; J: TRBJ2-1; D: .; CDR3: CASSLGVTGNEQFF; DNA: TGTGCCAGCAGCTTAGGGGTTACCGGGAATGAGCAGTTCTTC
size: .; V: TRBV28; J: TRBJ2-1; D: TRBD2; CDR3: CASSHLAGEKGYNEQFF; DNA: TGTGCCAGCAGTCATTTAGCGGGAGAAAAGGGCTACAATGAGCAGTTCTTC
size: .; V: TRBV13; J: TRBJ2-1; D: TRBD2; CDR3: CASSFPLAGVYEQFF; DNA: TGTGCCAGCAGCTTCCCACTAGCGGGAGTATATGAGCAGTTCTTC
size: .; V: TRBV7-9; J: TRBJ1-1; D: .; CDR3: CASSLPGSRDEPEAFF; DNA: TGTGCCAGCAGCTTACCCGGTAGCCGAGATGAACCTGAAGCTTTCTTT
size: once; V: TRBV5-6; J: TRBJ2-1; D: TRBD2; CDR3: CASSFNLAGGLTYNEQFF; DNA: TGTGCCAGCAGCTTTAATCTAGCGGGAGGGTTAACCTACAATGAGCAGTTCTTC
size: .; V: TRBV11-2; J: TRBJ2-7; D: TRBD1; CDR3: CASSLEQGGVNYEQYF; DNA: TGTGCCAGCAGCTTAGAACAGGGGGGAGTCAATTACGAGCAGTACTTC
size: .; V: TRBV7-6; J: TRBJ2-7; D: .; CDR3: CASSSSFGSGEQYF; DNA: TGTGCCAGCAGCTCGTCATTCGGGAGCGGCGAGCAGTACTTC
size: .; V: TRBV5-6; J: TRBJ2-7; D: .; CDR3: CASSLSSYEQYF; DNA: TGTGCCAGCAGCTTAAGTTCCTACGAGCAGTACTTC